This TCR beta chain derives from a study of control samples from healthy donors and cancer patients. This clone has just a few counts. The assay was immunoSEQ multiplex PCR, and TCRdb's table has in-frame clones only and misses some. The sample consists of 17,000 or so clones, 86% of them appearing once. The V gene's germline CDR1 is SNHLY and CDR2 FYNNEI. This CDR3 spans 12 amino acids. V lost 7 bases, J lost 7 bases, and 13 bases lay in between. This chain joins TRBV2 and TRBJ2-5; the D gene could be TRBD1 or TRBD2 (5 bases each). The sequencing sample was made of PBMCs. This sequence was found in an older woman with colorectal cancer. The CDR3 sequence: CASKGTSPTQYF. CDR3 coding DNA: TGTGCCAGCAAAGGGACCTCGCCGACCCAGTACTTC.